This T cell receptor beta chain appears in the sequencing data of a study of OX40 agonist ivuxolimab in advanced cancers. Broader study findings: Among patients with partial responses at 0.1-3.0 mg/kg, clonal expansion was among the lowest.

The assay was immunoSEQ multiplex PCR, and TCRdb's table has in-frame clones only and misses some. The data show 100,000 to 150,000 clones, 90% seen once. As concerns this clone: What it binds is not known.

Specimen: CD4+ or CD8+ T cells sorted from blood, collected in a trial of the OX40 agonist ivuxolimab. This sequence was found in an adult with an advanced solid tumor such as melanoma, head and neck, liver or kidney cancer.

The CDR3 DNA is TGTGCCAGCAATCGGGGTGACAATTCACCCCTCCACTTT. Translation gives CASNRGDNSPLHF. The chain combines TRBV6-4 with TRBJ1-6; D ambiguous. Germline V gene sequence: CDR1 MRHNA, CDR2 SNTAGT. The length of the CDR3 is 13 residues. Trimming took off 7 bases at V and 7 bases at J, with 11 bases between the two ends.